The 17 T cell receptor beta chains in this list originate from one sample, sequenced in a study of T cell repertoires in cytomegalovirus infection. A single record per CDR3 protein comes from TCRdb applying MiXCR to the reads. The table includes approximately 120,000 distinct CDR3 sequences, roughly 32% detected once. Antigens of these TCRs are unknown. This sample comprised CD8+ T cells from cultured PBMCs, obtained from culture after CMV antigen stimulation. The receptors shown here come from a human donor in good health (CMV status not recorded). Some clones in this sample may be carry-over from other donors' samples.

The gene calls are TRBV11-2 and TRBJ2-3; 8 bases are shared with TRBD1. Per the germline V gene, CDR1 is SGHAT and CDR2 is FQNNGV. Trimming cost V 4 bases and J 7 bases; bases outside gene matches: 16. This CDR3 has 17 residues. The CDR3 DNA reads TGTGCCAGCAGCTCACGGGGGACAGGACTCCCACAGCATACGCAGTATTTT. Translated: CASSSRGTGLPQHTQYF.

J is TRBJ2-1 and V is TRBV4-3, with D tentatively TRBD1 (6 bases). The V and J ends lost 0 bases and 9 bases respectively, with 12 bases between them. This CDR3 has 14 amino acids. Per germline, CDR1 LGHNA and CDR2 YSLEER. Here the CDR3 reads CASSQEWGPSEQFF. The CDR3 nucleotides read TGCGCCAGCAGCCAAGAGTGGGGGCCGAGTGAGCAGTTCTTC.

This clonotype has more than one count but fewer than ten. The chain recombines TRBV6-2 or TRBV6-3 with TRBJ1-5, with D unclear. There are 17 residues in the CDR3. V lost 2 bases and J lost 4, with 18 bases in between. Germline-derived CDR1 and CDR2 are MNHEY and SVGEGT. CDR3 bases: TGTGCCAGCAGTTACCTCCCGAGAGAGGGAGGGAATCAGCCCCAGCATTTT. It encodes CASSYLPREGGNQPQHF.

This clonotype was found a few times. This CDR3 is CAISESGGINTEAFF. The CDR3 region has the DNA TGTGCCATCAGTGAGTCGGGAGGGATTAACACTGAAGCTTTCTTT. The chain links TRBV10-3 to TRBJ1-1, with D hard to call. The V gene's germline CDR1 is ENHRY and CDR2 SYGVKD. The CDR3 has 15 amino acids. V was trimmed by 0 bases and J by 2 bases, leaving 10 bases between them.

In this sample, this clonotype turned up many times. The CDR3, as DNA: TGTGCCATAAGGGGGGGTAGTGAGCAGTTCTTC. It encodes CAIRGGSEQFF. The V and J genes are TRBV6-1 and TRBJ2-1, with D possibly being TRBD2 (7 bases). Germline V gene sequence: CDR1 MNHNS, CDR2 SASEGT. The CDR3 consists of 11 residues. Trimming pared 10 bases from V and 9 bases from J, leaving 13 bases between.

This chain joins TRBV2 and TRBJ2-7; 11 bases align to TRBD2. Germline values: CDR1 SNHLY, CDR2 FYNNEI. The CDR3 loop spans 17 amino acids. V lost 1 base and J lost 2; bases outside the gene matches: 7. In DNA, the CDR3 is TGTGCCAGCAGTGAAGTCTCTAGCGGGGGGCCGACCTACGAGCAGTACTTC. It codes for CASSEVSSGGPTYEQYF.

The chain is built from TRBV18 and TRBJ1-1; 8 bases line up with TRBD1. The trim removed 7 bases at V and 3 bases at J, leaving 7 bases unmatched. The CDR3 has 14 amino acids. Germline V lookup: CDR1 KGHSH, CDR2 LQKENI. In nucleotides, the CDR3 is TGTGCCAGCTTGACGACAGGGGAGGACACTGAAGCTTTCTTT. This encodes CASLTTGEDTEAFF.

This clonotype was counted a few times. This chain links TRBV20-1 with TRBJ1-2; 9 positions match TRBD1. V trimming: 6 bases; J trimming: 1 base; junction bases outside the gene matches: 9. Germline V gene data show CDR1 as DFQATT and CDR2 as SNEGSKA (reference sequence). This CDR3 is built from 15 residues. The DNA of the CDR3 is TGCAGTGCAATGACAGGGGGAACGCGTAACTATGGCTACACCTTC. Translated: CSAMTGGTRNYGYTF.

The rearrangement joins TRBV27 to TRBJ1-4; TRBD1 agrees at 7 bases. This CDR3 has 12 amino acids. Trimming at V came to 6 bases and at J to 10 bases, leaving 5 bases not matched to a gene. The germline CDR1 and CDR2 sequences are MNHEY and SMNVEV (reference sequence). The CDR3 nucleotides are TGTGCCAGCAGGGGAACAGGGGTAAAACTGTTTTTT. Amino acids: CASRGTGVKLFF.

Many counts were recorded for this clonotype. The chain links TRBV7-2 to TRBJ2-7; unclear D gene. Germline V CDR1 and CDR2: SGHTA, FQGNSA. The CDR3 contains 16 residues. With 5 bases removed from V and 3 bases from J, the gap between germline ends came to 20 bases. The CDR3: CASSHPFPIMDYEQYF. Here the CDR3 DNA reads TGTGCCAGCAGCCACCCGTTCCCCATAATGGACTACGAGCAGTACTTC.

V is TRBV19 and J is TRBJ2-1; tentative D call: TRBD1 (5 bases). Germline V gene data show CDR1 as LNHDA and CDR2 as SQIVND (reference sequence). V was clipped by 0 bases and J by 4 bases, with 10 bases between them. CDR3 size: 15 residues. The CDR3 nucleotides are TGTGCCAGTAGTATAGATCCAGACAGTTACAATGAGCAGTTCTTC. It encodes CASSIDPDSYNEQFF.

The table lists this clonotype with a few counts. The chain carries TRBV6-2 or TRBV6-3 and TRBJ1-2, with unresolved D. V was cut by 0 bases and J by 4 bases, with 3 bases left in between. Germline values: CDR1 MNHEY, CDR2 SVGEGT. The length of the CDR3 is 12 residues. The CDR3 region is CASSYSRYGYTF. The CDR3 nucleotides read TGTGCCAGCAGTTACTCCCGCTATGGCTACACCTTC.

This chain uses TRBV7-6 with TRBJ2-7, with TRBD1 matching 7 bases. Germline V gene lookup returns CDR1 SGHVS and CDR2 FNYEAQ. This CDR3 spans 14 amino acids. V gave up 5 bases and J gave up 2 bases; unmatched junction bases: 6. CDR3 bases: TGTGCCAGCAGCCCCCTCGACAGGGCCTACGAGCAGTACTTC. As protein: CASSPLDRAYEQYF. Full variable domain (rest looked up from reference TRBV7-6 and TRBJ2-7): GAGVSQSPRYKVTKRGQDVALRCDPISGHVSLYWYRQALGQGPEFLTYFNYEAQQDKSGLPNDRFSAERPEGSISTLTIQRTEQRDSAMYRCASSPLDRAYEQYFGPGTRLTVT.

This clonotype was counted a few times. The chain is built from TRBV7-2 and TRBJ2-2; D gene ambiguous. The CDR3 is made up of 16 amino acids. The germline gives CDR1 SGHTA, CDR2 FQGNSA. V was cut by 4 bases and J by 0 bases, with 12 bases left in between. The DNA for the CDR3 is TGTGCCAGCAGCTACCCCGGCCGCGCGAACACCGGGGAGCTGTTTTTT. Protein sequence: CASSYPGRANTGELFF.

This clonotype was seen more than once but under ten times. The chain carries TRBV19 and TRBJ2-1, with TRBD1 matching 7 bases. The CDR3 spans 16 residues. J lost 8 bases, V lost 4 bases, and 14 bases had no gene match. Germline V lookup: CDR1 LNHDA, CDR2 SQIVND (reference sequence). CDR3 protein: CASSTQTGLATHEQFF. The CDR3 nucleotides are TGTGCCAGTAGTACTCAGACAGGGTTGGCCACCCATGAGCAGTTCTTC.

This clonotype was detected only a few times. V usage is TRBV7-6 and J usage is TRBJ1-1, with a tentative D call TRBD1 (5 bases). Germline CDR1 reads SGHVS; CDR2 reads FNYEAQ. V was shortened by 5 bases and J by 5 bases, with 18 bases between the two germline ends. This CDR3 is 15 amino acids long. CDR3 sequence: CASSPWGGVDTEAFF. As DNA, the CDR3 is TGTGCCAGCAGCCCTTGGGGGGGAGTAGATACTGAAGCTTTCTTT.

This clonotype was observed a handful of times. The chain is built from TRBV7-6 and TRBJ2-5, with D perhaps TRBD2 (5 bases). The germline V and J ends were trimmed by 0 bases and 5 bases, with 10 bases remaining between them. CDR3 length: 14 amino acids. Germline CDR1 and CDR2: SGHVS and FNYEAQ. CDR3 sequence reads: CASSLAEGRETQYF. CDR3 in DNA: TGTGCCAGCAGCTTAGCCGAGGGCCGGGAGACCCAGTACTTC.